Reported below is one TCR beta chain. No antigen is known for it. Base qualities were left out, and no much larger clone turns up one base away. At the DNA level, this CDR3 is encoded by other sequences in the same sample as well. The library relied on the immunoSEQ multiplex PCR assay. TCRdb retrieved this table from immuneACCESS and kept in-frame rearrangements only. Not all clones are present; in checked studies, unresolved V genes account for under half, and no reason is known for the remainder. The sample table shows 11,000 to 15,000 clones, and 80% to 90% are seen once. The top ten clonotypes cover under 15% of the sample. In this study, focal radiation therapy paired with CTLA-4 blockade (ipilimumab) was tested in patients who had chemo-refractory metastatic non-small-cell lung cancer. Taken from cysteine to phenylalanine, the CDR3 has 16 residues. Solely the CDR3 DNA is kept, with 48 bases framed from the first base. The germline V gene (reference sequence) sets CDR1 to GTSNPN and CDR2 to SVGIG. V lost 4 bases and J lost 5 bases, and the count of bases not matched to a germline gene is 14.

The sample originates from a study of radiotherapy plus CTLA-4 blockade in lung cancer (dated by TCRdb to the late 2010s). Study-level background: Among the enrolled patients, about 20% had an objective response, and 25% to 35% reached disease control.

Results the study describes overall, beyond this receptor: After treatment with radiotherapy and ipilimumab, TCR clones that came from tumors expanded in the peripheral blood. The strongest predictors of response were reported to be early dynamic shifts in blood T cell clones along with a rise in serum interferon-beta following radiation.

The receptor was isolated from a human donor with non-small cell lung cancer that progressed on radiotherapy plus ipilimumab. Some clones in this sample may be carry-over from other donors' samples. The specimen comprised peripheral blood, sampled from a patient treated with radiotherapy plus ipilimumab. The sequence joins TRBV30 to TRBJ2-1; the central 7 bases match TRBD2. The nucleotide sequence is TGTGCCTGGACCCCACTAATCGGGACTACTGACAATGAGCAGTTCTTC. The encoded protein is CAWTPLIGTTDNEQFF.